The clone carrying this T cell receptor (beta chain) was seen only a few times. Its cognate antigen is unknown. The data were taken from a study of response to subunit inactivated influenza vaccine. Study-wide findings and caveats: The authors suggested that every seasonal influenza vaccination recruits few new T cells.

V gave up 3 bases and J gave up 0 bases, with 15 bases separating them. The CDR3 has 17 residues. Germline CDR1 is SGHVS and CDR2 is FQNEAQ. TCRdb re-analysed the RT-PCR reads in MiXCR, keeping a single row per CDR3 protein. This table has about 780,000 distinct CDR3 sequences, around 18% appearing once. The TCR comes from a man aged 45 to 65 who received an inactivated influenza vaccine. The specimen comprised PBMCs from blood, sampled 5 days after vaccination. The chain is built from TRBV7-8 and TRBJ1-5, with D perhaps TRBD1 (6 bases). The CDR3 bases are TGTGCCAGCAGCTTCCATACAGGGCGTAATAGCAATCAGCCCCAGCATTTT. Its protein is CASSFHTGRNSNQPQHF.